These 5 T cell receptor beta chains share one sample of origin, sequenced in a study of T cells expressing NK-cell markers. TCRdb re-called the 5' RACE reads, yielding one record per CDR3 amino acid sequence without DNA. In total, the table holds under 200,000 distinct CDR3 sequences. Sequenced input: blood T cells: a sorted CD56 or NKG2C T cell subset, CD4+ or CD8+ T cells, or bulk PBMC T cells (not recorded which). The receptors were sampled from a woman between 18 and 75 years old in good health.

This chain uses TRBV7-3 with TRBJ2-3. The CDR3 sequence is 15 residues long. Germline values: CDR1 SGHTA, CDR2 FQGTGA. The CDR3 sequence: CASSISGSDTDTQYF.

The J gene is TRBJ1-2, the V gene TRBV3-1; TCRdb names TRBD1, which stays unverified in the absence of DNA. This CDR3 has 14 amino acids. Germline V gives CDR1 LGHDT, CDR2 YNNKEL (reference sequence). CDR3 sequence: CASSQEGRPGGYTF.

The V call is TRBV29-1, the J call TRBJ2-3; the TRBD1 assignment by TCRdb is unverifiable without DNA. There are 11 residues in the CDR3. Per the germline V gene, CDR1 is SQVTM and CDR2 is ANQGSEA. The CDR3 reads CSVSGGDTQYF.

This rearrangement joins TRBV7-2 to TRBJ2-7; TCRdb's D call of TRBD1 is untestable without DNA. The CDR3 contains 14 residues. Germline V lookup: CDR1 SGHTA, CDR2 FQGNSA. The chain's CDR3 is CASSTWTASGEQYF.

The rearrangement links TRBV12-3 or TRBV12-4 to TRBJ2-5; the D call from TCRdb, TRBD2, cannot be confirmed without DNA. This CDR3 has 14 amino acids. The CDR3 sequence: CASSHGLAQETQYF.